This T cell receptor (beta chain) derives from a study of CD8+CD57+ T cells in acquired aplastic anemia. Study summary: DNA recovered from sorted CD4+ and CD8+ cells had a mean of approximately 3.5 ug. Study outcomes and limitations: Researchers reported that CD8+ Simpson's diversity was not significantly different in patients versus controls. The study identified 25 to 30 CD8+ CDR3 sequences shared by patients and controls.

Individuals selected for sequencing had exhibited CD8+CD57+ cell expansion on flow cytometry. The CDR3 loop spans 12 amino acids. V was clipped by 6 bases and J by 5 bases, with 13 bases between them. The germline V gene has CDR1 SQVTM and CDR2 ANQGSEA. Researchers used genomic DNA as the template to profile TCR beta VDJ and CDR3. MiXCR, applied by TCRdb to the reads, yields one record per CDR3 protein. The table shows 250,000 to 350,000 distinct CDR3 sequences, with about three fifths occurring only once. Of note for this clonotype: Its specificity is unknown.

The sequence derives from a human donor with aplastic anemia. Sequenced input: sorted CD4+, CD8+, or CD8+CD57+ T cells (not recorded which) from PBMCs. The chain couples TRBV29-1 to TRBJ1-1; D is undetermined. The CDR3 protein is CSVYHWETEAFF. In nucleotides, the CDR3 is TGCAGCGTCTATCACTGGGAAACTGAAGCTTTCTTT.